The 14 T cell receptor beta chains reported below all come from one sample, sequenced in a study of blood T cell repertoires in COVID-19. Here immunoSEQ multiplex PCR was the method, and the copy in TCRdb shows in-frame clones only, minus some. The data contain some 120,000 clones, 75% to 85% of them seen just once; the ten biggest clones take up 7.9%. The sequencing sample was made of peripheral blood. These receptors were collected from an older man with acute or convalescent COVID-19.

The CDR3 is CASSQEVYGSSTDTQYF. The CDR3 nucleotides are TGTGCCAGCAGCCAAGAAGTGTACGGGTCTAGCACAGATACGCAGTATTTT. The chain joins TRBV4-2 to TRBJ2-3; the D is unclear. The CDR3 has 17 amino acids. The V end lost 0 bases, the J end lost 0 bases, and 13 bases lay between the germline ends. Germline CDR1 reads LGHNA; CDR2 reads YNFKEQ.

V gene TRBV6-7 combines with J gene TRBJ2-7; D may be TRBD2 (6 bases). TRBV6-7 is known as an ORF, though its function is uncertain. Trimming cost V 10 bases and J 4 bases, with 11 bases left between them. CDR3 length equals 11 residues. The CDR3 loop reads CAIPGGYEQYF. In DNA, the CDR3 is TGTGCCATCCCCGGAGGGTACGAGCAGTACTTC.

The chain uses TRBV7-3 and TRBJ2-2; 7 nucleotides match TRBD2. The germline gives CDR1 SGHTA, CDR2 FQGTGA. Unmatched junction bases numbered 3, after V lost 0 bases and J lost 5 bases. There are 15 residues in the CDR3. The CDR3 bases are TGTGCCAGCAGCTTAACCGCGCGGGGGACCGGGGAGCTGTTTTTT. This codes for CASSLTARGTGELFF. The variable domain in full, completed from reference TRBV7-3 and TRBJ2-2, reads GAGVSQTPSNKVTEKGKYVELRCDPISGHTALYWYRQSLGQGPEFLIYFQGTGAADDSGLPNDRFFAVRPEGSVSTLKIQRTERGDSAVYLCASSLTARGTGELFFGEGSRLTVL.

This clone has only one observation. This chain uses TRBV5-6 with TRBJ1-1; D is unresolved. Germline-derived CDR1 and CDR2 are SGHDT and YYEEEE. Trimming left V 1 base short and J 4 bases short, with 11 bases between. The CDR3 length is 14 residues. Here the CDR3 DNA reads TGTGCCAGCAGCTTGTGGTCAGGTCGCACTGAAGCTTTCTTT. Its translation is CASSLWSGRTEAFF.

J is TRBJ1-3 and V is TRBV6-5; 7 bases fit TRBD1. Trimming removed 6 bases from V and 4 bases from J; junction bases left unmatched: 9. CDR1 MNHEY and CDR2 SVGAGI come from the germline V gene. This CDR3 spans 15 amino acids. CDR3: CASRPDRAGGNTIYF. CDR3 bases: TGTGCCAGCAGGCCCGACAGGGCGGGGGGAAACACCATATATTTT.

The table lists this clone with a few counts. The chain combines TRBV2 with TRBJ2-7; D might be TRBD1 (6 bases). The V end was cut by 7 bases, the J end by 1 base, with 11 bases between. Germline V CDR1 and CDR2: SNHLY, FYNNEI. The CDR3 length is 13 residues. The CDR3 sequence is CASNWDMSYEQYF. DNA of the CDR3: TGTGCCAGCAACTGGGACATGTCCTACGAGCAGTACTTC.

V usage is TRBV4-1 and J usage is TRBJ2-4; TRBD1 matches 9 bases. The CDR3 runs 15 residues. The V and J ends lost 0 bases and 4 bases, in that order; junction bases with no gene match: 1. CDR1 and CDR2 (germline): MGHRA, YSYEKL. DNA of the CDR3: TGCGCCAGCAGCCAAGAAGGGACAGGGAAAAACATTCAGTACTTC. It yields the protein CASSQEGTGKNIQYF.

The gene calls are TRBV5-1 and TRBJ2-3; D gene uncertain. Trimming took 0 bases from V and 0 from J, leaving 11 bases between them. The germline gives CDR1 SGHRS, CDR2 YFSETQ. The CDR3 spans 16 residues. CDR3 amino acids: CASSLGPPTSTDTQYF. In nucleotides, the CDR3 is TGCGCCAGCAGCTTGGGGCCCCCGACTAGCACAGATACGCAGTATTTT.

The chain joins TRBV3-1 (or the pseudogene TRBV3-2) to TRBJ2-7; D ambiguous. Trimming stripped 2 bases from V and 1 base from J, with 12 bases between. The germline V gene encodes CDR1 LGHDT and CDR2 YNNKEL (reference sequence). CDR3 length equals 15 residues. CDR3 DNA: TGTGCCAGCAGCCAAACGTCCGGGTCTTCCTACGAGCAGTACTTC. Protein product: CASSQTSGSSYEQYF.

The rearrangement joins TRBV19 to TRBJ1-1; perhaps TRBD1 as D (5 bases). The CDR3 loop spans 13 amino acids. Germline V gene lookup returns CDR1 LNHDA and CDR2 SQIVND (reference sequence). V dropped 7 bases and J dropped 5 bases, with 14 bases sitting between them. The CDR3 DNA reads TGTGCCAGTATTCCGGACCAGGGAACTGAAGCTTTCTTT. This translates into CASIPDQGTEAFF. The full variable domain, in which reference TRBV19 and TRBJ1-1 provide the parts outside the CDR3, is DGGITQSPKYLFRKEGQNVTLSCEQNLNHDAMYWYRQDPGQGLRLIYYSQIVNDFQKGDIAEGYSVSREKKESFPLTVTSAQKNPTAFYLCASIPDQGTEAFFGQGTRLTVV.

This chain links TRBV28 with TRBJ1-1; 7 bases are a match to TRBD1. From germline, CDR1 is MDHEN and CDR2 SYDVKM. With 11 bases clipped from V and 5 bases from J, the junction kept 14 bases outside the gene matches. The CDR3 is 14 residues long. The CDR3 reads CAGSSKGAATEAFF. The CDR3, as DNA: TGTGCCGGCTCCTCAAAGGGGGCAGCTACTGAAGCTTTCTTT.

This rearrangement joins TRBV24-1 to TRBJ2-1; TRBD1 matches at 10 bases. The CDR3 is 14 amino acids. Germline V gene lookup returns CDR1 KGHDR and CDR2 SFDVKD. Trimming removed 9 bases from V and 5 bases from J; junction bases left unmatched: 6. The CDR3 nucleotides read TGTGCCACCCGGACAGGGGGAGGGAACAATGAGCAGTTCTTC. It yields the protein CATRTGGGNNEQFF.

The chain has TRBV6-1 and TRBJ1-3, with D unresolved. Between the trimmed V and J ends, which lost 0 bases and 7 bases, there was a span of 16 bases. Germline V gene lookup returns CDR1 MNHNS and CDR2 SASEGT. The CDR3 runs to 16 residues. The CDR3, as DNA: TGTGCCAGCAGTGAAGCGCTTCCAGGCCCATGGAACACCATATATTTT. It yields the protein CASSEALPGPWNTIYF.

Concerning this clone: The identical CDR3 is also encoded by other nucleotide sequences in the sample. V and J are TRBV14 and TRBJ1-5, with a possible D match to TRBD1 (6 bases). The V and J ends lost 4 bases and 2 bases respectively, with 9 bases between them. From germline, CDR1 is SGHDN and CDR2 FVKESK. There are 14 residues in the CDR3. The chain's CDR3 is CASSLRGGNQPQHF. In nucleotides, the CDR3 is TGTGCCAGCAGCCTCAGGGGTGGCAATCAGCCCCAGCATTTT.